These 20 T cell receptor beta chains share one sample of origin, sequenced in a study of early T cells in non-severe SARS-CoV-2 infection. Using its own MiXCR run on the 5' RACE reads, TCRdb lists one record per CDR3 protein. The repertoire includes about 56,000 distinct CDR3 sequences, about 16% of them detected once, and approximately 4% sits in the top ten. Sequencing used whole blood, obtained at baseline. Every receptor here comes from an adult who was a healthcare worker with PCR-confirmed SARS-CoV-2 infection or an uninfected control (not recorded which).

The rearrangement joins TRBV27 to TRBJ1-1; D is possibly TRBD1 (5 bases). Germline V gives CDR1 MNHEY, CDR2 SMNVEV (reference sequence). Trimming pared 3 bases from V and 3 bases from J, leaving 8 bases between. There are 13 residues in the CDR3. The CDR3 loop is CASSFDRYTEAFF. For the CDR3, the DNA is TGTGCCAGCAGTTTTGACAGATACACTGAAGCTTTCTTT.

In DNA form, the CDR3 reads TGTGCCAGCAGCTTCGGGGGCGACTGGGGTAGCGGGAGCACAGATACGCAGTATTTT. Its protein product is CASSFGGDWGSGSTDTQYF. This rearrangement joins TRBV7-2 to TRBJ2-3, with a weak D call TRBD2 (7 bases). The CDR3 contains 19 residues. Germline CDR1 and CDR2: SGHTA and FQGNSA. The ends were cut back, 3 bases at V and 0 bases at J, with 22 bases in the middle.

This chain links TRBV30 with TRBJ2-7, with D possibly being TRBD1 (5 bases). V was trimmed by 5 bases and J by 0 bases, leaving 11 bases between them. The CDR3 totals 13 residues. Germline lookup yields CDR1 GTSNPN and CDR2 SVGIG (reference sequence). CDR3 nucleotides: TGTGCCTGGGGGGCAGGGATCTCCTACGAGCAGTACTTC. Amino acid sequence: CAWGAGISYEQYF.

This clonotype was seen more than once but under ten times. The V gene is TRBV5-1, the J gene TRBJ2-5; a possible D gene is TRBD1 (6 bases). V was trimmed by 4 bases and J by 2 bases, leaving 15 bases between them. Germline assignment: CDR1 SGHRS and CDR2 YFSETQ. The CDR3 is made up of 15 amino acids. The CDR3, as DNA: TGCGCCAGCAGCGGAAAGGACAGCTTACAAGAGACCCAGTACTTC. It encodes CASSGKDSLQETQYF.

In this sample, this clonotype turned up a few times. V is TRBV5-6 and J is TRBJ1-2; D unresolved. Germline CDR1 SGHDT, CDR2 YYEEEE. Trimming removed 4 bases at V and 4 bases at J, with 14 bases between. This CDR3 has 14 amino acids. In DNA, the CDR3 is TGTGCCAGCAGCACCTCAGAATACAGCTATGGCTACACCTTC. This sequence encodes CASSTSEYSYGYTF.

The CDR3 loop is CAWSSPPGHEQFF. CDR3 bases: TGTGCCTGGAGTTCTCCCCCAGGGCATGAGCAGTTCTTC. The chain employs TRBV30 and TRBJ2-1; tentative D call: TRBD1 (5 bases). Trimming stripped 2 bases from V and 8 bases from J, with 13 bases between. This CDR3 contains 13 residues. Germline CDR1 reads GTSNPN; CDR2 reads SVGIG (reference sequence).

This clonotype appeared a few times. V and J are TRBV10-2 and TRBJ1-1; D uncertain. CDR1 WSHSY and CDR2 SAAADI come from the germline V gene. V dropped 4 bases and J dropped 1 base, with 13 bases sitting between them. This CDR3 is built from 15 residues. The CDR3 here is CASSVSPPGNTEAFF. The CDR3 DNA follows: TGCGCCAGCAGTGTGTCCCCCCCCGGGAACACTGAAGCTTTCTTT.

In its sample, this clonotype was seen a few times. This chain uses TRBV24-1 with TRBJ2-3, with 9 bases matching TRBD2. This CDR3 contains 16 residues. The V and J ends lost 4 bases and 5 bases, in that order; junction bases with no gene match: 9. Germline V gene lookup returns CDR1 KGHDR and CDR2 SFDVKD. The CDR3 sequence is CATSDPQRGAGDTQYF. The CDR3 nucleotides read TGTGCCACCAGTGACCCACAGCGGGGGGCGGGAGATACGCAGTATTTT.

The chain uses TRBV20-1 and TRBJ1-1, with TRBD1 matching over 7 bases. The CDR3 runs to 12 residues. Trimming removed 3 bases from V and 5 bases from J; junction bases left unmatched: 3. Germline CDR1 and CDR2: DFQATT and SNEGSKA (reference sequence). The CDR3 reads CSASPQGTEAFF. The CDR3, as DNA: TGCAGTGCTAGCCCACAGGGGACTGAAGCTTTCTTT.

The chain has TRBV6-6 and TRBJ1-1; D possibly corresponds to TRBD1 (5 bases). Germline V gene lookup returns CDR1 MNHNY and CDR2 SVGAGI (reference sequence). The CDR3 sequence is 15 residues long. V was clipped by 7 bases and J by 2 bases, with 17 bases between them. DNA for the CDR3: TGTGCCAGCACCAACCTCCGCGGGGCAAACACTGAAGCTTTCTTT. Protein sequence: CASTNLRGANTEAFF.

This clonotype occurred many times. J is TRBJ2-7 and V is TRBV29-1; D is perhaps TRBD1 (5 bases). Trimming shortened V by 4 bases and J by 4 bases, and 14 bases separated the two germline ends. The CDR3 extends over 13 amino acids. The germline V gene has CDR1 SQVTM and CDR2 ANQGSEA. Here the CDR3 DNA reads TGCAGCGTTGCCGTCCGCCAGGGTTACGAGCAGTACTTC. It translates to CSVAVRQGYEQYF.

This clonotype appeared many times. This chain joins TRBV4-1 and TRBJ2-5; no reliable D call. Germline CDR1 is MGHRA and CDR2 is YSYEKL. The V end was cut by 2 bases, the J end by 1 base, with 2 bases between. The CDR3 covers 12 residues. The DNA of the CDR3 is TGCGCCAGCAGCCAACCCCAAGAGACCCAGTACTTC. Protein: CASSQPQETQYF.

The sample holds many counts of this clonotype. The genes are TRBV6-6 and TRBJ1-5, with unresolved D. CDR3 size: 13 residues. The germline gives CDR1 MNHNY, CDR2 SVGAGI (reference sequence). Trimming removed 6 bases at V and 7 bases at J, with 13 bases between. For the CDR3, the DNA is TGTGCCAGCAGCCGCCGTGGGGTCCAGCCCCAGCATTTT. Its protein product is CASSRRGVQPQHF.

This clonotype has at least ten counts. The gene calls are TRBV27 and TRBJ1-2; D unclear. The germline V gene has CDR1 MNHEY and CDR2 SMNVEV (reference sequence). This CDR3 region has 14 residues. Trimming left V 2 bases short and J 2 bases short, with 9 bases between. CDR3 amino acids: CASSLTYGNYGYTF. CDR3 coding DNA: TGTGCCAGCAGTTTAACATACGGAAACTATGGCTACACCTTC.

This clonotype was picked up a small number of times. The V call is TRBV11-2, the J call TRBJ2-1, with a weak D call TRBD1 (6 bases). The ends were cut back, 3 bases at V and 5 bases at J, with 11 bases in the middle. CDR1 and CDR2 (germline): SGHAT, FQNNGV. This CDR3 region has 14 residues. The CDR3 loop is CASSFQGFDNEQFF. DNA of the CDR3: TGTGCCAGCAGCTTCCAGGGGTTCGACAATGAGCAGTTCTTC.

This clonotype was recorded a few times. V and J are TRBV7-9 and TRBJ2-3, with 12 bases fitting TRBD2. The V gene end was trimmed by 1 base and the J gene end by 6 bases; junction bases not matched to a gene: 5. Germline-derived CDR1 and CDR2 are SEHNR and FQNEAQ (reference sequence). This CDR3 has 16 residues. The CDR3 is CASSLGLAGANDTQYF. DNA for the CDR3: TGTGCCAGCAGCTTAGGACTAGCGGGGGCCAATGATACGCAGTATTTT.

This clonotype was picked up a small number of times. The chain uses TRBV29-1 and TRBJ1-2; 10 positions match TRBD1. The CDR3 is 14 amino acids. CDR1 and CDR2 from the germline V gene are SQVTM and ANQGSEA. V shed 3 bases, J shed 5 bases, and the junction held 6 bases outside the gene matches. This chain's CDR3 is CSVEGPGQGYGYTF. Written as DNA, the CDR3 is TGCAGCGTTGAGGGTCCGGGACAGGGGTATGGCTACACCTTC.

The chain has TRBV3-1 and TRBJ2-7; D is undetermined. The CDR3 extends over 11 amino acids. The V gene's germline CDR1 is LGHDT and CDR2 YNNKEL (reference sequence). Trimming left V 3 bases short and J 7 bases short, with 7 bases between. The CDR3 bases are TGTGCCAGCAGCCACGCCCAGGAGCAGTACTTC. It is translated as CASSHAQEQYF.

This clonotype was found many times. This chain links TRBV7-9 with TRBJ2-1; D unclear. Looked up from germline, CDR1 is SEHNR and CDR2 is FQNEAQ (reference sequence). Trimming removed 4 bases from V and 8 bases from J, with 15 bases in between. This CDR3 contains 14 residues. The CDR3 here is CASSSPGPSYEQFF. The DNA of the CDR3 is TGTGCCAGCAGCTCCCCCGGCCCCTCCTATGAGCAGTTCTTC.

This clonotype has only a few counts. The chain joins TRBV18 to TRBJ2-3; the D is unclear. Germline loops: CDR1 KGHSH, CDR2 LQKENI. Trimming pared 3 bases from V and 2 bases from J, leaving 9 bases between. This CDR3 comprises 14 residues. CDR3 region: CASSPTAATDTQYF. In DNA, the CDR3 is TGTGCCAGCTCACCGACGGCGGCCACAGATACGCAGTATTTT.